One and the same sample provided the 9 T cell receptor beta chains below, sequenced in a study of vaccination and CD4 T cells after COVID-19. Sequence data for DNA of cultured CD4+ T cells were generated by the Oncomine TCR Beta short-read assay. A single record per CDR3 protein comes from TCRdb applying MiXCR to the PCR reads. The table records about 26,000 distinct CDR3 sequences, 64% of them present only once. These receptors lack a known antigen. Treatment of the sample: approximately 10-day PBMC culture with coronavirus spike peptide pools or control peptides (ViraFEST assay). The specimen sequenced was CD4+ T cells from blood, cultured in vitro. Receptors originate from a human donor who had recovered from COVID-19.

This clonotype came up a few times. The chain couples TRBV7-2 to TRBJ2-7, with D hard to call. V lost 0 bases and J 4 bases, leaving 13 bases between the germline ends. Germline CDR1 and CDR2: SGHTA and FQGNSA. This CDR3 contains 15 residues. The CDR3: CASSLAAPRTYEQYF. The CDR3 DNA follows: TGTGCCAGCAGCTTAGCGGCTCCCCGGACGTACGAGCAGTACTTC.

In this sample, this clonotype turned up a few times. This sequence joins TRBV6-1 and TRBJ2-2; possible D gene TRBD2, 6 bases. With 6 bases removed from V and 5 bases from J, the gap between germline ends came to 28 bases. The CDR3 has 19 amino acids. CDR1 is MNHNS and CDR2 is SASEGT in the germline V gene. This chain's CDR3 is CASRQRSVGGPKGTGELFF. CDR3 coding DNA: TGTGCCAGCAGGCAAAGATCAGTGGGAGGCCCAAAAGGGACCGGGGAGCTGTTTTTT.

The rearrangement joins TRBV19 to TRBJ1-2; TRBD1 is a possible D gene (5 bases). The CDR3 has 13 amino acids. V lost 3 bases and J lost 5, with 10 bases in between. CDR1 is LNHDA and CDR2 is SQIVND in the germline V gene (reference sequence). DNA of the CDR3: TGTGCCAGTAGTATTTCAGGGAGGTATGGCTACACCTTC. Amino acid sequence: CASSISGRYGYTF.

This clonotype was recorded once. The CDR3 reads CSARDRSSSYGYTF. CDR3 DNA sequence: TGCAGTGCTAGAGATCGTAGCAGCTCCTATGGCTACACCTTC. The chain is built from TRBV20-1 and TRBJ1-2; D unclear. Germline CDR1 reads DFQATT; CDR2 reads SNEGSKA (reference sequence). CDR3 size: 14 residues. The germline V and J ends were trimmed by 0 bases and 4 bases, with 12 bases remaining between them.

The chain joins TRBV20-1 to TRBJ2-3; D is tentatively TRBD1 or TRBD2 (6 bases each). The CDR3 totals 16 residues. Trimming took off 6 bases at V and 3 bases at J, with 22 bases between the two ends. In germline, CDR1 is DFQATT, CDR2 SNEGSKA (reference sequence). The CDR3 reads CSATRGPGRLTDTQYF. As DNA, the CDR3 is TGCAGTGCAACACGGGGGCCAGGACGTTTGACAGATACGCAGTATTTT.

This clonotype occurred a few times. The chain joins TRBV28 to TRBJ1-2, with D maybe TRBD1 (5 bases). The CDR3 has 14 amino acids. V lost 6 bases and J 8 bases, leaving 19 bases between the germline ends. Germline CDR1 MDHEN, CDR2 SYDVKM. CDR3 DNA: TGTGCCAGCAGCCCCCCGGGACCACTGGCAGGCTACACCTTC. Amino acids: CASSPPGPLAGYTF.

This chain joins TRBV7-9 and TRBJ1-2; D is ambiguous. V lost 3 bases to trimming and J lost 4 bases, with 9 bases between them. The CDR3 spans 13 residues. Germline CDR1 SEHNR, CDR2 FQNEAQ (reference sequence). CDR3 amino acids: CASSFGEIYGYTF. CDR3 coding DNA: TGTGCCAGCAGCTTTGGGGAAATCTATGGCTACACCTTC.

V usage is TRBV11-1 and J usage is TRBJ2-7, with D perhaps matching TRBD1 (7 bases). Looked up from germline, CDR1 is SGHAT and CDR2 is FQDESV (reference sequence). The CDR3 is 15 residues long. Trimming shortened V by 4 bases and J by 5 bases, and 18 bases separated the two germline ends. The CDR3 here is CASSSLWQGGHEQYF. CDR3 nucleotides: TGTGCCAGCAGCTCCCTGTGGCAGGGGGGTCACGAGCAGTACTTC.

The chain couples TRBV2 to TRBJ2-7, with a possible D match to TRBD1 (6 bases). The V gene lost 6 bases and the J gene lost 6 bases, with 18 bases spanning the gap. This CDR3 contains 14 residues. In germline, CDR1 is SNHLY, CDR2 FYNNEI. DNA for the CDR3: TGTGCCAGCAGGGCAGACAGGTCGTTCCCCGAGCAGTACTTC. It specifies CASRADRSFPEQYF.